This T cell receptor beta chain was obtained from a study of T cell responses to AZD1222 COVID-19 vaccine (dated by TCRdb to about 2021). Some background on the complete study: Because spike-specific TCR depth and breadth did not differ between the two schedules, AZD1222 recipients who got a second dose at roughly 4 weeks were pooled with those who got a second dose at roughly 12 weeks. Trial participants were enrolled by age into 18-55, 56-69 and 70-plus year subgroups, with roughly 160, 29 and 62 TCR-sequenced participants respectively. TCR sequencing was performed for fewer than 250 trial participants, of whom approximately 200 were given two doses of AZD1222 and approximately 26 were given two doses of MenACWY control vaccine.

In the case of this clone: Its antigen target is currently unknown. There are no base qualities to consult, and no much larger clone falls within one base.

The CDR3 regions of human TCRbeta chains were subjected to immunosequencing. On the authors' methods: Repertoire TCRs were matched against a reference library of SARS-CoV-2-specific TCRs generated with the MIRA antigen-specificity platform. Breadth was defined as the fraction of unique TCRs that were SARS-CoV-2-associated, and depth was defined as the fraction of total T cells that were SARS-CoV-2-associated. Using the MIRA data, each spike-specific TCR was assigned both to the spike region to which the TCR was reactive and to a CD4 or CD8 class. Log10-transformed breadth and depth values were compared by one-way ANOVA with Sidak's multiple comparisons tests. TCRdb took over this immuneACCESS table, retaining in-frame rearrangements with V and J assigned. Such tables are incomplete; in checked studies, under half of the missing clones stem from an unresolved V gene, and the remainder is unexplained. For V, J and clone size, that table is used; D and trimming come from the DNA. The sample profile shows 140,000 or so clones; around 87% of them were found once. The top ten clones comprise about 1.5% of the sample.

According to the study, the label for this sample's time point signals: baseline before first vaccination. Vaccinee samples were obtained from the UK trials COV001 and COV002, which included a single-blind randomized controlled phase 2/3 trial of AZD1222 (ChAdOx1 nCoV-19) in healthy adults. Trial participant PBMC samples were collected at day 0 and day 28 after the second dose for TCRbeta chain sequencing. The junction carries 21 bases between V and J, which are trimmed by 3 bases and 0 bases respectively. The CDR3 sequence holds 18 residues, the cysteine and phenylalanine included. Only CDR3 DNA remains: 54 bases, in frame from the first base. As encoded in the germline V gene (reference sequence), CDR1 is LNHDA while CDR2 is SQIVND. Overall results and qualifications from the work: Because no samples from the day 14 peak response were available, repertoires could be characterized only after the peak T cell response. In the small 56-69-year group, the increase in depth fell short of significance, most likely because of low power. The whole spike protein was spanned by vaccine-associated CD4 TCRs, and dominant responses were seen in regions 160-218 and 743-854. Most participants were white British and females outnumbered males, and the authors suggested that clonal diversity may have been underestimated. Conclusions about previously exposed vaccinees are limited because only a handful of AZD1222 recipients were SARS-CoV-2 seropositive at baseline. Nearly half of unique spike-specific TCRs reportedly recognized epitopes outside regions mutated in the B.1.351 and B.1.1.7 variants. After two AZD1222 doses, spike-specific TCR breadth and depth were significantly higher than at day 0 and than in MenACWY recipients.

The V and J genes are TRBV19 and TRBJ2-7; the best D guess is TRBD2, with 5 bases matching. This TCR derives from an adult in good health. Specimen: peripheral blood, collected on day 0 of AZD1222 vaccination. The CDR3 reads CASSILARYGELSYEQYF. In nucleotide form, the sequence is TGTGCCAGTAGTATTTTGGCACGCTACGGGGAGCTCTCCTACGAGCAGTACTTC.